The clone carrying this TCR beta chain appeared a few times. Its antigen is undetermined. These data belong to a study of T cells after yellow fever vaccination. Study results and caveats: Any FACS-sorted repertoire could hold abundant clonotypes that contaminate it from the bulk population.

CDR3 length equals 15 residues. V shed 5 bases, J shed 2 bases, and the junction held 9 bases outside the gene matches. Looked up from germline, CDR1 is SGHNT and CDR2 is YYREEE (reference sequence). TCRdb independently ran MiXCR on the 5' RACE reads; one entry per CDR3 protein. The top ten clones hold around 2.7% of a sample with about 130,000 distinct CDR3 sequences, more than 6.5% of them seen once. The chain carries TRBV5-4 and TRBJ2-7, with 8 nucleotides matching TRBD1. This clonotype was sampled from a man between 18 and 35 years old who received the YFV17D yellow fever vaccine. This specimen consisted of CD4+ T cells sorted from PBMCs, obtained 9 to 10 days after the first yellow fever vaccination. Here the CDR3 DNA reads TGTGCCAGCAGTCCCGGGACAGGTGGAACCTACGAGCAGTACTTC. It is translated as CASSPGTGGTYEQYF.